A single sample gave rise to the 15 T cell receptor beta chains below, sequenced in a study of cytotoxic CD8 clonotypes in ibrutinib-treated CLL. Only in-frame clones appear in the TCRdb table, and some are missing; sequencing was by immunoSEQ multiplex PCR. Among some 200,000 clones listed, 79% were seen once. The sequences come from PBMCs, collected after 12 months of ibrutinib treatment. These receptors were taken from a human donor with chronic lymphocytic leukemia.

The chain carries TRBV6-1 and TRBJ2-2, with 11 bases matching TRBD1. Germline-derived CDR1 and CDR2 are MNHNS and SASEGT. V shed 5 bases and J 6 bases; nucleotides not matched to a gene: 5. The CDR3 contains 15 residues. The CDR3 loop is CASSPPGQGAGELFF. DNA for the CDR3: TGTGCCAGCAGTCCACCGGGACAGGGGGCCGGGGAGCTGTTTTTT.

This clone has more than one count but fewer than ten. The rearrangement uses TRBV5-1 and TRBJ2-7; 13 bases match TRBD2. V was pared by 7 bases and J by 5 bases, with 6 bases of the junction left unmatched. The germline V gene has CDR1 SGHRS and CDR2 YFSETQ. The CDR3 totals 14 residues. CDR3 nucleotides: TGCGCCAGCGGATGGACTAGCGGGAGTAACGAGCAGTACTTC. Residues: CASGWTSGSNEQYF.

This rearrangement joins TRBV2 to TRBJ1-3; D uncertain. CDR3 length equals 13 residues. Germline-derived CDR1 and CDR2 are SNHLY and FYNNEI. Trimming removed 1 base at V and 4 bases at J, with 5 bases between. The CDR3 coding sequence is TGTGCCAGCAGTGAAGTACAGGGAAACACCATATATTTT. Protein: CASSEVQGNTIYF.

Regarding this clone: Other DNA sequences in this sample translate to the same CDR3. The chain employs TRBV6-5 and TRBJ2-7, with unresolved D. The length of the CDR3 is 14 residues. Trimming took 0 bases from V and 2 from J, leaving 8 bases between them. Germline V gene sequence: CDR1 MNHEY, CDR2 SVGAGI. CDR3 loop: CASSYSGQTYEQYF. Here the CDR3 DNA reads TGTGCCAGCAGTTACTCAGGGCAGACCTACGAGCAGTACTTC.

J is TRBJ2-3 and V is TRBV19; 10 nucleotides line up with TRBD1. Per the germline V gene, CDR1 is LNHDA and CDR2 is SQIVND (reference sequence). J lost 4 bases, V lost 5 bases, and 0 bases had no gene match. The CDR3 sequence is 13 residues long. The CDR3 coding sequence is TGTGCCAGTAGTGGGACAGGGGCAGATACGCAGTATTTT. This codes for CASSGTGADTQYF.

The CDR3 DNA follows: TGTGCCATTACGGGACAGTCCTATGGCTACACCTTC. It encodes CAITGQSYGYTF. The chain carries TRBV28 and TRBJ1-2; 7 bases agree with TRBD1. V dropped 10 bases and J dropped 4; count of bases not matched to a gene: 6. The CDR3 extends over 12 amino acids. The germline V gene encodes CDR1 MDHEN and CDR2 SYDVKM.

This chain uses TRBV5-1 with TRBJ1-5; TRBD1 might be the D (5 bases). V lost 0 bases and J lost 8, with 12 bases in between. Germline CDR1 SGHRS, CDR2 YFSETQ. The CDR3 totals 14 residues. The CDR3 DNA reads TGCGCCAGCAGCTTGGTGCCAGGGTATAAGCCCCAGCATTTT. Protein: CASSLVPGYKPQHF.

The genes are TRBV5-6 and TRBJ1-4; a weak D match, TRBD1 (6 bases). CDR3 length equals 15 residues. The ends were cut back, 4 bases at V and 7 bases at J, with 17 bases in the middle. Germline V gene sequence: CDR1 SGHDT, CDR2 YYEEEE. This CDR3 is CASSPTPDRPEKLFF. The DNA of the CDR3 is TGTGCCAGCAGCCCTACCCCGGACAGACCTGAAAAACTGTTTTTT.

This rearrangement joins TRBV5-4 to TRBJ2-1; 15 nucleotides agree with TRBD2. The J segment lost 9 bases and the V segment lost 4 bases, leaving 5 bases of the junction unmatched. This CDR3 comprises 15 residues. Germline V gene data show CDR1 as SGHNT and CDR2 as YYREEE (reference sequence). The DNA for the CDR3 is TGTGCCAGCAGCCTCTGGACTAGCGGGAGGGGTGAGCAGTTCTTC. Translated, it gives CASSLWTSGRGEQFF.

This clone was observed a single time. The chain joins TRBV11-2 to TRBJ2-7, with 10 positions matching TRBD1. Germline loops: CDR1 SGHAT, CDR2 FQNNGV. The CDR3 runs to 15 residues. J lost 5 bases, V lost 4 bases, and 8 bases had no gene match. The CDR3 bases are TGTGCCAGCAGCTCGCGACAGGGGGCGCCCAACGAGCAGTACTTC. Translation gives CASSSRQGAPNEQYF.

The rearrangement links TRBV4-1 to TRBJ1-5; 9 bases agree with TRBD1. CDR1 is MGHRA and CDR2 is YSYEKL in the germline V gene. The CDR3 length is 15 residues. V was pared by 2 bases and J by 6 bases, with 5 bases of the junction left unmatched. The CDR3 spells CASSQWRQGGQPQHF. The CDR3 DNA reads TGCGCCAGCAGCCAATGGAGACAGGGGGGTCAGCCCCAGCATTTT.

This chain joins TRBV4-2 and TRBJ2-1, with TRBD2 as a possible D gene (6 bases). The CDR3 spans 14 residues. Germline V gene data show CDR1 as LGHNA and CDR2 as YNFKEQ. V lost 1 base and J 3 bases, leaving 7 bases between the germline ends. In nucleotides, the CDR3 is TGTGCCAGCAGCCAAGTGCGGGACTACAATGAGCAGTTCTTC. It encodes CASSQVRDYNEQFF.

This clone is a singleton in its sample. The CDR3 nucleotides read TGTGCCAGCAGCTTCATGGGCTCTGGGGCCAACGTCCTGACTTTC. Translation: CASSFMGSGANVLTF. The rearrangement uses TRBV7-9 and TRBJ2-6; D not certain. Trimming removed 3 bases from V and 0 bases from J, with 6 bases in between. CDR1 is SEHNR and CDR2 is FQNEAQ in the germline V gene (reference sequence). CDR3 length: 15 residues.

The chain links TRBV7-9 to TRBJ2-2; tentatively, D is TRBD1 (6 bases). The CDR3 runs 13 residues. Germline values: CDR1 SEHNR, CDR2 FQNEAQ (reference sequence). Trimming took 3 bases from V and 6 from J, leaving 8 bases between them. CDR3 loop: CASSFWTAGELFF. CDR3 sequence (DNA): TGTGCCAGCAGCTTTTGGACAGCCGGGGAGCTGTTTTTT.

The chain recombines TRBV5-1 with TRBJ1-1, with 9 bases identical to TRBD1. The V gene end was trimmed by 5 bases and the J gene end by 4 bases; junction bases not matched to a gene: 9. CDR1 and CDR2 from the germline V gene are SGHRS and YFSETQ. This CDR3 comprises 15 residues. The CDR3 coding sequence is TGCGCCAGCAGGGCGGGGGACAGGGAGGTCACTGAAGCTTTCTTT. Residues: CASRAGDREVTEAFF.